The present TCR beta chain was sequenced within a study of T cell responses to AZD1222 COVID-19 vaccine. Clones were sequenced by immunoSEQ multiplex PCR, and TCRdb holds only the in-frame ones, with some missing. The table has some 130,000 clones, approximately 85% seen once. Study-wide results and limits: Spike-specific TCR breadth and depth went up after people got two AZD1222 doses. The study identified only a handful of AZD1222 recipients as seropositive at baseline. Donors, mostly white British, included more females; clonal diversity was possibly underestimated.

Looked up from germline, CDR1 is GTSNPN and CDR2 is SVGIG (reference sequence). This CDR3 is 11 amino acids long. V lost 0 bases and J lost 3, with 1 base in between. Concerning this clone: Antigen specificity is unknown.

This chain uses TRBV30 with TRBJ2-3; D unclear. The sample in question was peripheral blood, obtained on day 0 of AZD1222 vaccination. This receptor was obtained from an adult in good health. The CDR3 DNA reads as TGTGCCTGGAGTGTAACAGATACGCAGTATTTT. This encodes CAWSVTDTQYF.